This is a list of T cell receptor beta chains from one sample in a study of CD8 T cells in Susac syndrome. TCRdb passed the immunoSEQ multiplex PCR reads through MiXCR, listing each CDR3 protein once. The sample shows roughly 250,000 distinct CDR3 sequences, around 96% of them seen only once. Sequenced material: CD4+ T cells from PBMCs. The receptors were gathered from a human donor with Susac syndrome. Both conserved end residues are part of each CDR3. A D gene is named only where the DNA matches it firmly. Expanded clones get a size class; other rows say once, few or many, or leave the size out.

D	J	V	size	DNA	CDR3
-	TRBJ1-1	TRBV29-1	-	TGCAGCGTTGATCAGGGGTGGGGGACTGAAGCTTTCTTT	CSVDQGWGTEAFF
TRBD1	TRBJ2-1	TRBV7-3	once	TGTGCCAGCAGCTTAAATCTGGACAGGAGCTCCTACAATGAGCAGTTCTTC	CASSLNLDRSSYNEQFF
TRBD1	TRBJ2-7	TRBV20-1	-	TGCAGTGCTGGAATGACAGGGATAACCTACGAGCAGTACTTC	CSAGMTGITYEQYF
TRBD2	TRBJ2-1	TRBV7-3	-	TGTGCCAGCAGCGGACTAGCGGGGGGGGCCTACAATGAGCAGTTCTTC	CASSGLAGGAYNEQFF
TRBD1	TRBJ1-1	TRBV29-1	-	TGCAGCGTTGAACCGACGACAGGGACGAACACTGAAGCTTTCTTT	CSVEPTTGTNTEAFF
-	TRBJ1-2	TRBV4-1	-	TGCGCCAGCAGCCAAGTACAGGGTCAAGTCTATGGCTACACCTTC	CASSQVQGQVYGYTF
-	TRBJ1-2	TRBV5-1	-	TGCGCCAGCAGCTTGGGGCAAGGGGACGGCTATGGCTACACCTTC	CASSLGQGDGYGYTF
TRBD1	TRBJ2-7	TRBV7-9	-	TGTGCCAGCAGCGGGGGAACAGGGGGTTGGGAGCAGTACTTC	CASSGGTGGWEQYF
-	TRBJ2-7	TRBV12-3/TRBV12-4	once	TGTGCCAGCAAAGGTGCTACCGGATCGTACGAGCAGTACTTC	CASKGATGSYEQYF
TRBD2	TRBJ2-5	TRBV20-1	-	TGCAGTGCACAACCCGGGACTAACCAAGAGACCCAGTACTTC	CSAQPGTNQETQYF
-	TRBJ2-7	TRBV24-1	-	TGTGCCACCAGTGATGTATCTCTCGAGCAGTACTTC	CATSDVSLEQYF
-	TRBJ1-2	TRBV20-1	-	TGCAGTGCTAGTAGCCAAAATGGCTACACCTTC	CSASSQNGYTF
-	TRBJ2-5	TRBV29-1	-	TGCAGCGCCCCCTCAGCCCCCGAGACCCAGTACTTC	CSAPSAPETQYF
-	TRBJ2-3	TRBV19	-	TGTGCCAGTAGTATTCCGGGACAAAGCACAGATACGCAGTATTTT	CASSIPGQSTDTQYF
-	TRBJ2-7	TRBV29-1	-	TGCAGCGTTGAAGATCCGACAAGACATACGTACTTC	CSVEDPTRHTYF
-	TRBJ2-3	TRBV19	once	TGTGCCACCCAGAGGAGACTAGCAGATACGCAGTATTTT	CATQRRLADTQYF
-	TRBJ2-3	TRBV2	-	TGTGCCAGCGCCGGGACTCAGACGCAGTATTTT	CASAGTQTQYF
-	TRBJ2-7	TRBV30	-	TGTGCCTGGAGTGGGTGGGCCTCCTACGAGCAGTACTTC	CAWSGWASYEQYF
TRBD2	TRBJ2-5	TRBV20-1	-	TGCAGTGCTAGTTCCCCCGGGAGGCCCGGAGAGACCCAGTACTTC	CSASSPGRPGETQYF
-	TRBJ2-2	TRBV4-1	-	TGCGCCAGCAGTGCGCTGGGGAGTACGACCGGGGAGCTGTTTTTT	CASSALGSTTGELFF
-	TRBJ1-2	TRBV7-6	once	TGTGCCAGCAGCTCGCCGCCGGGTTGGCTTCCGGATGGCTACACCTTC	CASSSPPGWLPDGYTF
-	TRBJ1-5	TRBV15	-	TGTGCCACCAGCAGAGTACAGGGCAGGGCTCGGCAGCCCCAGCATTTT	CATSRVQGRARQPQHF
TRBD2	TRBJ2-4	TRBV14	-	TGTGCCAGCAGCCCAACTAGCGGGCTTTCCAAAAACATTCAGTACTTC	CASSPTSGLSKNIQYF
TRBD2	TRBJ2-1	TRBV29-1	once	TGCAGCGTTGAGGGGCGGGGGACTAGCGGAGATGCGTTCTTC	CSVEGRGTSGDAFF
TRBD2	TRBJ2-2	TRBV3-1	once	TGTGCCAGCAATCGAGCGGGAGTCACCGGGGAGCTGTTTTTT	CASNRAGVTGELFF
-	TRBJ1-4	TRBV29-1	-	TGCAGCGGAGGAAGAACTAATGAAAAACTGTTTTTT	CSGGRTNEKLFF
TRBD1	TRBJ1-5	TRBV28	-	TGTGCCAGCAGTTCTGGACAGGGTGATCAGCCCCAGCATTTT	CASSSGQGDQPQHF
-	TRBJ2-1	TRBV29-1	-	TGCAGCGTTCTACACATACTCAACAATGAGCAGTTCTTC	CSVLHILNNEQFF
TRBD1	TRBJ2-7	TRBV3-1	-	TGTGCCAGCAGCCAAGTGACAGGGGCCGCCTACGAGCAGTACTTC	CASSQVTGAAYEQYF
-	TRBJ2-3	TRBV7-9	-	TGTGCCAGCAGCTTTGCTGGCGGCACAGATACGCAGTATTTT	CASSFAGGTDTQYF
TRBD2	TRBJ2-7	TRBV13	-	TGTGCCAGCAGGGTGAGCGGGAGTTACGAGCAGTACTTC	CASRVSGSYEQYF
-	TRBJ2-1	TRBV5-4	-	TGTGCCAGCAGCTCCATTGGAGGGCGGAATGAGCAGTTCTTC	CASSSIGGRNEQFF
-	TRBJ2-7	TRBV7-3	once	TGTGCCAGCAGCCGAACTACAGGGTTCGAGCAGTACTTC	CASSRTTGFEQYF
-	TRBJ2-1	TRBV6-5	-	TGTGCCAGCAGTTACTGGGCGGAGCCCCAATACAATGAGCAGTTCTTC	CASSYWAEPQYNEQFF
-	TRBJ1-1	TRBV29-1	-	TGCAGCGTTTATATTCCGGGCCCCCGAGGGGGCACTGAAGCTTTCTTT	CSVYIPGPRGGTEAFF
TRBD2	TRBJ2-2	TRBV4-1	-	TGCGCCAGCAGCCAAGAACTAGCGGGAGCGAACACCGGGGAGCTGTTTTTT	CASSQELAGANTGELFF
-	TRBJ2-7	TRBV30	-	TGTGCCTGGAGTTTCGGGAGCTCCTACGAGCAGTACTTC	CAWSFGSSYEQYF
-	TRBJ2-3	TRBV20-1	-	TGCAGTGCTAGAGGGGTAGCGGATACGCAGTATTTT	CSARGVADTQYF
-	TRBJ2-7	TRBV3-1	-	TGTGCCAGCAGAGGCTCTAGCAGTGCCTACGAGCAGTACTTC	CASRGSSSAYEQYF
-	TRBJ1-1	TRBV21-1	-	TGTGCCAGCAGCAACCGGGACAGGCATTTCCGGAACACTGAAGCTTTCTTT	CASSNRDRHFRNTEAFF
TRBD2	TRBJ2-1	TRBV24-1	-	TGTGCCACCAGTGCCAACGGGGGGGGGAATGAGCAGTTCTTC	CATSANGGGNEQFF
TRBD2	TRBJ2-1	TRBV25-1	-	TGTGCCAGCAGTGACGGCGGGACTAGCGGGAGCTCCTACAATGAGCAGTTCTTC	CASSDGGTSGSSYNEQFF
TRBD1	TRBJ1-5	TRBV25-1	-	TGTGCCAGCAGCGATCGACAGGGGTCCGATCAGCCCCAGCATTTT	CASSDRQGSDQPQHF
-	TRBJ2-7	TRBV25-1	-	TGTGCCAGCAGTGAATATTCGGGGGCAGCAGTATACGAGCAGTACTTC	CASSEYSGAAVYEQYF
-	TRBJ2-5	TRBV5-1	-	TGCGCCAGCAGCTGGGACGGTAGGGAGACCCAGTACTTC	CASSWDGRETQYF